The T cell receptor (beta chain) under discussion was sequenced for a study of T cell repertoires in cytomegalovirus infection. Overall study context: From public TCR beta signatures came an indication of both CMV infection and matching HLA type.

The table lists this clonotype with many counts. Deletions cut 10 bases from V and 6 bases from J, with 15 bases between. The CDR3 is 13 residues long. Germline lookup yields CDR1 SEHNR and CDR2 FQNEAQ (reference sequence). TCRdb reprocessed the reads with MiXCR, giving one entry per CDR3 protein. This table has 230,000 or so distinct CDR3 sequences, about a sixth appearing once. The gene calls are TRBV7-9 and TRBJ2-2, with D possibly matching TRBD1 (6 bases). The sample taken for sequencing was CD8+ T cells from PBMCs. This TCR came from a human donor in good health (CMV status not recorded). Some clones in this sample may be carry-over from other donors' samples. This chain's CDR3 is CAIQGWLAGELFF. The CDR3, as DNA: TGTGCCATACAGGGCTGGCTCGCCGGGGAGCTGTTTTTT. Looking up the rest from reference TRBV7-9 and TRBJ2-2 gives the full variable domain: DTGVSQNPRHKITKRGQNVTFRCDPISEHNRLYWYRQTLGQGPEFLTYFQNEAQLEKSRLLSDRFSAERPKGSFSTLEIQRTEQGDSAMYLCAIQGWLAGELFFGEGSRLTVL.